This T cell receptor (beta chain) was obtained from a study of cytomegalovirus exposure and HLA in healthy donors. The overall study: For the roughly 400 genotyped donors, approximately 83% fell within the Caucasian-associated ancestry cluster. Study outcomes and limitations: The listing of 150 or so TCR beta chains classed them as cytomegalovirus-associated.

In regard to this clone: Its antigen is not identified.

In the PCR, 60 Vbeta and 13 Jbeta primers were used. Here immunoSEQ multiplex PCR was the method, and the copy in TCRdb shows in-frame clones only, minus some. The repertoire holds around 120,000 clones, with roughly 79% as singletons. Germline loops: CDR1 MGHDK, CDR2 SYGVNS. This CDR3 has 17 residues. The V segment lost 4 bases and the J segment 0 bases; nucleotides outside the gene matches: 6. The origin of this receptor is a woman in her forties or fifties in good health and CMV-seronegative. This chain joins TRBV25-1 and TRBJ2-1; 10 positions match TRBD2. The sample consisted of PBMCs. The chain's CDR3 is CASSGRASGSSYNEQFF. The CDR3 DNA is TGTGCCAGCAGTGGACGCGCTAGCGGGAGCTCCTACAATGAGCAGTTCTTC.